This TCR beta chain is from a study of blood T cell repertoires in COVID-19. Assay: immunoSEQ multiplex PCR; the TCRdb copy retains only in-frame clones and omits some. Of 200,000 to 250,000 clones in the sample, roughly 82% were seen once. This CDR3 is 16 amino acids long. V was clipped by 0 bases and J by 1 base; unmatched bases: 3. Germline CDR1 is SGHRS and CDR2 is YFSETQ. The clonotype originates from a woman between 70 and 85 years old with acute or convalescent COVID-19. This chain joins TRBV5-1 and TRBJ2-2, with TRBD1 identical over 7 bases. The sequencing input was peripheral blood. This CDR3 is CASSLGQGGNTGELFF. DNA for the CDR3: TGCGCCAGCAGCTTGGGACAGGGTGGGAACACCGGGGAGCTGTTTTTT.